This T cell receptor beta chain was documented in a study of cytomegalovirus exposure and HLA in healthy donors. As for this clone: Its antigen is not identified.

Study-level results: The study carried out a later analysis of TCR beta sequences. It associated around 17,000 of them with specific HLA alleles at a false discovery rate of 0.05.

The PCR contained 60 Vbeta and 13 Jbeta primers. Libraries were prepared by immunoSEQ multiplex PCR; TCRdb keeps only in-frame clonotypes and omits some of them. Of roughly 190,000 clones in the sample, more than 65% are singletons; the top ten hold less than 3.5%. This receptor was identified in a female donor in good health and CMV-seronegative. Sequencing input: PBMCs.

CDR3 loop: CASSLGIAGGSSYNEQFF. The CDR3 region has the DNA TGTGCCAGCAGCTTAGGGATAGCGGGAGGTAGCTCCTACAATGAGCAGTTCTTC. V and J are TRBV11-1 and TRBJ2-1; 10 bases match TRBD2. The germline V gene has CDR1 SGHAT and CDR2 FQDESV (reference sequence). Trimming took 1 base from V and 0 from J; bases not matched to a gene: 6. This CDR3 is built from 18 residues.